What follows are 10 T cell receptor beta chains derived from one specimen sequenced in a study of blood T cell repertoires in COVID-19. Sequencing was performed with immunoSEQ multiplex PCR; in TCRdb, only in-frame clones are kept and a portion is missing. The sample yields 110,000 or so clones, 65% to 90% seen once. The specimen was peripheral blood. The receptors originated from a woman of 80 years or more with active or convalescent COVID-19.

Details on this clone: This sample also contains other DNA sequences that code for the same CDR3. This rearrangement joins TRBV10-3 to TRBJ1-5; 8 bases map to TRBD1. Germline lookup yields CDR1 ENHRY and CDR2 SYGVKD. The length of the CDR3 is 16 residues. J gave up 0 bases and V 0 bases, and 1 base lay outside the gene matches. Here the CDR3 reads CAISESGQGSNQPQHF. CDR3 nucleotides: TGTGCCATCAGTGAGTCTGGACAGGGTAGCAATCAGCCCCAGCATTTT.

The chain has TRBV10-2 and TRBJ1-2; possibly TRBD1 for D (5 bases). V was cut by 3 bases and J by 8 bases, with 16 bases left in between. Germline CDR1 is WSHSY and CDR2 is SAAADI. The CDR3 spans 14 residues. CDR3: CASSDTGLSRGYTF. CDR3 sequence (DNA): TGCGCCAGCAGTGACACAGGCCTATCAAGGGGCTACACCTTC.

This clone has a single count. The CDR3 protein is CAINRGARETQYF. In DNA form, the CDR3 reads TGTGCAATAAACAGGGGGGCTAGGGAGACCCAGTACTTC. The V and J genes are TRBV28 and TRBJ2-5; 8 nucleotides align to TRBD1. Germline CDR1 MDHEN, CDR2 SYDVKM. This CDR3 has 13 residues.

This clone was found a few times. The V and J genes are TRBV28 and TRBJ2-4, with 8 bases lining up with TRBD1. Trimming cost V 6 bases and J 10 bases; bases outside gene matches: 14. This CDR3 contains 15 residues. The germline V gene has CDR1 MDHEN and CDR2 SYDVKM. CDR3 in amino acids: CASSTGQGPGRIQYF. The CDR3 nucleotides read TGTGCCAGCAGCACAGGACAGGGCCCCGGGCGGATTCAGTACTTC.

The CDR3 protein is CASSKATGGFGYTF. The DNA for the CDR3 is TGTGCCAGCAGCAAAGCTACAGGGGGGTTCGGCTACACCTTC. This rearrangement joins TRBV21-1 to TRBJ1-2; the D segment call TRBD1 is taken from the table without a DNA check. TRBV21-1 is listed as a pseudogene. CDR3 length: 14 amino acids.

In DNA form, the CDR3 reads TGTGCCAGCAGCGTAACGGACAGTGGCTCTGGAAACACCATATATTTT. It is translated as CASSVTDSGSGNTIYF. The V gene is TRBV9, the J gene TRBJ1-3; D is perhaps TRBD1 (6 bases). Germline V gene lookup returns CDR1 SGDLS and CDR2 YYNGEE. This CDR3 comprises 16 residues. Trimming pared 1 base from V and 0 bases from J, leaving 11 bases between. Together with reference TRBV9 and TRBJ1-3, the CDR3 gives the full variable domain: DSGVTQTPKHLITATGQRVTLRCSPRSGDLSVYWYQQSLDQGLQFLIQYYNGEERAKGNILERFSAQQFPDLHSELNLSSLELGDSALYFCASSVTDSGSGNTIYFGEGSWLTVV.

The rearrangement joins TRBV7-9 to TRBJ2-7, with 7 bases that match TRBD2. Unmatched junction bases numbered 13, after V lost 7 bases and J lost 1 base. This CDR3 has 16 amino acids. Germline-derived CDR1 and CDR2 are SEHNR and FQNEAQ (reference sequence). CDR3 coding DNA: TGTGCCAGCACCACTAGCATGGGGGGGGGTTCCTACGAGCAGTACTTC. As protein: CASTTSMGGGSYEQYF.

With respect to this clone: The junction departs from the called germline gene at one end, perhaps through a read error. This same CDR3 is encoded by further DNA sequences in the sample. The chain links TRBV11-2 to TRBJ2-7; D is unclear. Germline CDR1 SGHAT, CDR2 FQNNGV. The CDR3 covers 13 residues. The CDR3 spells CASSFIRLKEQYF. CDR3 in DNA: TGTGCCAGTAGCTTCATCCGCCTAAAAGAGCAGTACTTC.

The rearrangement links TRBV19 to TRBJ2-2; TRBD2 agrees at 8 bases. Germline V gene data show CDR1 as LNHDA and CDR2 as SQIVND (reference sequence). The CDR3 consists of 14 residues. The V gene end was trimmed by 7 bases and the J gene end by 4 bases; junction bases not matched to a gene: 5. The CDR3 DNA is TGTGCCAGTAAGAGCGGGAGAGCCACCGGGGAGCTGTTTTTT. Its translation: CASKSGRATGELFF.

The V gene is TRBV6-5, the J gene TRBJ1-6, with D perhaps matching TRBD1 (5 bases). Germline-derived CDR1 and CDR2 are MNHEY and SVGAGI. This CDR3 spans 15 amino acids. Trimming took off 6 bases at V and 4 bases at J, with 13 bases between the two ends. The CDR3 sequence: CASRDTGIYNSPLHF. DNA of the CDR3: TGTGCCAGCAGAGACACAGGAATTTATAATTCACCCCTCCACTTT.